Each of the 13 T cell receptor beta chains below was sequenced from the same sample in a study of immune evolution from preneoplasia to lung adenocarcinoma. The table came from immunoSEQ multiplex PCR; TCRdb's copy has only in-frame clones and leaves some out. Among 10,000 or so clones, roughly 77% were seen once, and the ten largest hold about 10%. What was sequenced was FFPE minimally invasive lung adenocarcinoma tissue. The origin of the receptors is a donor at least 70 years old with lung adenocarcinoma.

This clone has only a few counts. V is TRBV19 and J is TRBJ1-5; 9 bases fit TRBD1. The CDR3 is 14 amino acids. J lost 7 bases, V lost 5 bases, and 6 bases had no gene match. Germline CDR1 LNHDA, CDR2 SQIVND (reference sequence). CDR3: CASSGTGGSQPQHF. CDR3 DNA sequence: TGTGCCAGTAGTGGAACAGGGGGCTCCCAGCCCCAGCATTTT.

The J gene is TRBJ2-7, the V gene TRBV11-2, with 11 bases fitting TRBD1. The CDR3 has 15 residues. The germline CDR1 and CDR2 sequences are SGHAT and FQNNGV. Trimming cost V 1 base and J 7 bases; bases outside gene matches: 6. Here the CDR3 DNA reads TGTGCCAGCAGCTTAGGAGGACAGGGGGCAAGGGAGCAGTACTTC. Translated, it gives CASSLGGQGAREQYF.

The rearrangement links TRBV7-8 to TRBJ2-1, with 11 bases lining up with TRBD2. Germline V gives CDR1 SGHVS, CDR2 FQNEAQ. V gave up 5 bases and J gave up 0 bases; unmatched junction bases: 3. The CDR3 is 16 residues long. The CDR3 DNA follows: TGTGCCAGCAGCCCCCTAGCGGGAGGCTCCTACAATGAGCAGTTCTTC. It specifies CASSPLAGGSYNEQFF.

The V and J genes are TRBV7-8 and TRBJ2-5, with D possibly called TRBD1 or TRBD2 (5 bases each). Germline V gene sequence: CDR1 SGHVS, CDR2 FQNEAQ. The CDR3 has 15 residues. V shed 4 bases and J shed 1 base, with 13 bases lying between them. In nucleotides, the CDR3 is TGTGCCAGCAGCTCGGGGCAGTTGGGCCAAGAGACCCAGTACTTC. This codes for CASSSGQLGQETQYF.

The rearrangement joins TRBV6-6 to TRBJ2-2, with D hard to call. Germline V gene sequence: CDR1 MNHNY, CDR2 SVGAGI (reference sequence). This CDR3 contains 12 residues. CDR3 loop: CASRSNTGELFF. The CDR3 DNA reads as TGTGCGTCCCGGTCGAACACCGGGGAGCTGTTTTTT.

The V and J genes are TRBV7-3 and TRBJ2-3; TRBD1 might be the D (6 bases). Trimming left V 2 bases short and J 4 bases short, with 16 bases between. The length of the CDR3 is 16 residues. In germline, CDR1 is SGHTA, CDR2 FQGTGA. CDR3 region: CASSLGWQGYSDTQYF. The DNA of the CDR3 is TGTGCCAGCAGCTTAGGTTGGCAGGGGTATTCAGATACGCAGTATTTT.

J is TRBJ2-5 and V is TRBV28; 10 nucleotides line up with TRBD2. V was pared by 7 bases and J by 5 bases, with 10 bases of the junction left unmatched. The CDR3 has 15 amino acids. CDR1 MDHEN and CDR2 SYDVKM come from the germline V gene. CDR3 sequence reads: CASTPAGGRRETQYF. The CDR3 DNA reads TGTGCCAGCACCCCAGCGGGGGGGCGAAGGGAGACCCAGTACTTC.

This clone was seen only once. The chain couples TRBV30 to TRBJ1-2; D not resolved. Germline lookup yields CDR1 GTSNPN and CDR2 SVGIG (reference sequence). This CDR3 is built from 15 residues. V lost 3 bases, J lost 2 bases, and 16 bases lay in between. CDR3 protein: CAWRPGRTVNYGYTF. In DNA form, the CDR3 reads TGTGCCTGGAGACCTGGGCGAACAGTGAACTATGGCTACACCTTC.

The CDR3 nucleotides read TGCGCCAGCTCAGCCTGGGCGGGCCCGGGAGAGCAGTACTTC. Its protein product is CASSAWAGPGEQYF. This chain uses TRBV5-1 with TRBJ2-7, with a possible D match to TRBD2 (5 bases). In germline, CDR1 is SGHRS, CDR2 YFSETQ. The CDR3 runs 14 residues. V lost 7 bases and J lost 7, with 21 bases in between.

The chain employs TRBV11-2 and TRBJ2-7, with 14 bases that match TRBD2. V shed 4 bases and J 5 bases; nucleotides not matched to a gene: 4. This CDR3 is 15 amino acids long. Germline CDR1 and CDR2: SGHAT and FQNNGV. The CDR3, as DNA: TGTGCCAGCAGCTGGGGACTAGCGGGAGTAAACGAGCAGTACTTC. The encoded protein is CASSWGLAGVNEQYF.

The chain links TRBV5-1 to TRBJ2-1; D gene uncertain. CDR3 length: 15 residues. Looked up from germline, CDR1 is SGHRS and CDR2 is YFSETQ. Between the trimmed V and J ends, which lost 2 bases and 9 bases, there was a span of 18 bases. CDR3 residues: CASSFGLRGDGEQFF. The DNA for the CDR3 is TGCGCCAGCAGCTTCGGGCTCCGAGGAGACGGTGAGCAGTTCTTC.

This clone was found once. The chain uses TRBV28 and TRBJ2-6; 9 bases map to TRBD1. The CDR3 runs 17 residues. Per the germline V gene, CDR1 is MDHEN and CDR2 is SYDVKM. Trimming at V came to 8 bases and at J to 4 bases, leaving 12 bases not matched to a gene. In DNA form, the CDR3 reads TGTGCCAGCCTTAGACAGGGGGTTTTCCCCGGGGCCAACGTCCTGACTTTC. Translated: CASLRQGVFPGANVLTF.

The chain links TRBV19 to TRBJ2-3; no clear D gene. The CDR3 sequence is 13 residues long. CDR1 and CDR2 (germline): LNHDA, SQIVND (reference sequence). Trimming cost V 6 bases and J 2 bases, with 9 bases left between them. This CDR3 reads CASSGRFTDTQYF. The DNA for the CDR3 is TGTGCCAGTAGCGGCAGATTCACAGATACGCAGTATTTT.